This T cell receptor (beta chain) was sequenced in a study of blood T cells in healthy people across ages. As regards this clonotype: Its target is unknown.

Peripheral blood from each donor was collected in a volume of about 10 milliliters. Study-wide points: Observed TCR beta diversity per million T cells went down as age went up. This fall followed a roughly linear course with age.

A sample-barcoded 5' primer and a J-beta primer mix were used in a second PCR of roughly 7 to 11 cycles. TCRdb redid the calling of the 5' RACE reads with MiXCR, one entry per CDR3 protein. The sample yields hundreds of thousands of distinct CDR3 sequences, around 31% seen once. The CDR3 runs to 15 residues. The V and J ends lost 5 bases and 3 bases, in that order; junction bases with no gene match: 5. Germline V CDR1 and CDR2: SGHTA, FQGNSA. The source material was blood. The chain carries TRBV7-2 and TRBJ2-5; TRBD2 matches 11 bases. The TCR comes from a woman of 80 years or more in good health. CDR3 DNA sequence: TGTGCCAGCAGCGTTCGGGGACTAGCGGAAGAGACCCAGTACTTC. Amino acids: CASSVRGLAEETQYF. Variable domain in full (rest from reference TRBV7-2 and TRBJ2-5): GAGVSQSPSNKVTEKGKDVELRCDPISGHTALYWYRQSLGQGLEFLIYFQGNSAPDKSGLPSDRFSAERTGGSVSTLTIQRTQQEDSAVYLCASSVRGLAEETQYFGPGTRLLVL.